A single sample is the source of the 7 T cell receptor beta chains below, sequenced in a study of blood T cell repertoires in COVID-19. Assay used: immunoSEQ multiplex PCR; TCRdb lists only in-frame clones, some missing. The sample carries about 250,000 clones, 80% to 90% recorded once. The material sequenced was peripheral blood. The receptor source for this set is a man aged 25-40 years with acute or convalescent COVID-19.

V is TRBV27 and J is TRBJ2-1, with D perhaps TRBD1 (6 bases). Between the trimmed V and J ends, which lost 6 bases and 6 bases, there was a span of 12 bases. CDR3 size: 13 residues. Germline CDR1 and CDR2: MNHEY and SMNVEV (reference sequence). CDR3 sequence: CASSDRWGNEQFF. The CDR3 DNA is TGTGCCAGCAGCGACAGGTGGGGCAATGAGCAGTTCTTC.

A note on this clone: An end of the junction does not agree with germline; a read error may underlie this. The chain links TRBV28 to TRBJ2-3; possible D gene TRBD2, 7 bases. From germline, CDR1 is MDHEN and CDR2 SYDVKM. The CDR3 is made up of 15 amino acids. CDR3 nucleotides: TGTGCCAGCACTTTAGGGGGGGCCGGGAAGGATACGCAGTATTTT. Its translation: CASTLGGAGKDTQYF.

This rearrangement joins TRBV27 to TRBJ2-7, with 9 bases identical to TRBD2. Germline CDR1 reads MNHEY; CDR2 reads SMNVEV (reference sequence). This CDR3 is 13 amino acids long. With V trimmed by 9 bases and J by 7 bases, 10 bases remained unmatched. CDR3 residues: CASRRGGAGEQYF. As DNA, the CDR3 is TGTGCCAGTAGGCGCGGGGGGGCGGGGGAGCAGTACTTC.

The chain recombines TRBV30 with TRBJ2-7; 9 bases fit TRBD2. The CDR3 has 14 amino acids. CDR1 is GTSNPN and CDR2 is SVGIG in the germline V gene (reference sequence). V shed 2 bases, J shed 3 bases, and the junction held 5 bases outside the gene matches. CDR3 sequence: CAWSPRRGGYEQYF. The CDR3 DNA reads TGTGCCTGGAGTCCCAGGCGGGGGGGCTACGAGCAGTACTTC.

The V gene is TRBV4-1, the J gene TRBJ2-5, with 13 bases matching TRBD2. CDR3 size: 18 residues. The ends lost 3 bases at V and 0 bases at J; junction bases unmatched: 7. Germline values: CDR1 MGHRA, CDR2 YSYEKL. The CDR3 DNA is TGCGCCAGCAGCCACTGGACTAGCGGGGGCCCGTACCAAGAGACCCAGTACTTC. Translating it yields CASSHWTSGGPYQETQYF.

This chain links TRBV5-1 with TRBJ1-2; possibly TRBD1 for D (5 bases). V lost 4 bases and J lost 6, with 16 bases in between. The length of the CDR3 is 14 residues. Germline V gene data show CDR1 as SGHRS and CDR2 as YFSETQ. CDR3 sequence: CASSLWFSGNGYTF. In nucleotides, the CDR3 is TGCGCCAGCAGCCTGTGGTTCTCAGGGAATGGCTACACCTTC.

J is TRBJ1-2 and V is TRBV18; the D is unclear. V lost 5 bases to trimming and J lost 0 bases, with 13 bases between them. Germline V gene lookup returns CDR1 KGHSH and CDR2 LQKENI. The CDR3 has 15 residues. CDR3 in DNA: TGTGCCAGCTCAGTAACAGACGAAGCTAACTATGGCTACACCTTC. Amino acid sequence: CASSVTDEANYGYTF.